What follows is one TCR beta chain and its context. Only in-frame clones appear in the TCRdb table, and some are missing; sequencing was by immunoSEQ multiplex PCR. The sample consists of about 10,000 clones, over 60% of them appearing once. This CDR3 spans 14 amino acids. Trimming removed 0 bases from V and 8 bases from J, with 14 bases in between. Germline V lookup: CDR1 SGDLS, CDR2 YYNGEE. This sample stems from a study of chemoradiotherapy in HPV16-positive cancers. The chain uses TRBV9 and TRBJ1-1, with D perhaps TRBD1 (6 bases). This clonotype was sampled from a human donor with HPV-associated anogenital cancer. Material: tumor tissue, obtained from a patient who underwent chemoradiotherapy. The CDR3 sequence is CASSVGGDTLEAFF. DNA of the CDR3: TGTGCCAGCAGCGTAGGTGGGGACACGCTCGAAGCTTTCTTT.